Listed below are T cell receptor beta chains from one sample, sequenced in a study of Ad26.COV2.S vaccination and SARS-CoV-2 variants. Using immunoSEQ multiplex PCR, the repertoire was profiled, and TCRdb retains in-frame clones only, with some absent. The table lists some 520,000 clones, 87% of them singletons. Here the sequenced sample was peripheral blood, taken in a trial of Ad26.COV2.S vaccine versus placebo. Every receptor here comes from a person aged 18-60 years who received the Ad26.COV2.S COVID-19 vaccine or a placebo. The CDR3 runs from the conserved cysteine through the conserved F or W. The order of the fields is V gene, CDR3 length, clone size, J gene, D gene, CDR3 protein, CDR3 DNA. A D gene is named only where the DNA matches it firmly. Clone size is stated in some rows and not others, as once, few, many or a class when expanded.

>TRBV27|17|.|TRBJ2-2|TRBD1
CASVLGQEKSNTGELFF
TGTGCCAGCGTTTTGGGACAGGAGAAATCGAACACCGGGGAGCTGTTTTTT
>TRBV28|15|.|TRBJ1-5|TRBD1
CASSFLGTVNQPQHF
TGTGCCAGCAGTTTCCTCGGGACAGTTAATCAGCCCCAGCATTTT
>TRBV6-2/TRBV6-3|14|.|TRBJ1-4|TRBD1
CASSWDRGREKLFF
TGTGCCAGCAGTTGGGACAGGGGGCGAGAAAAACTGTTTTTT
>TRBV28|14|.|TRBJ1-2|.
CASSPQYANYGYTF
TGTGCCAGCAGCCCCCAGTACGCTAACTATGGCTACACCTTC
>TRBV5-1|14|.|TRBJ2-5|TRBD2
CASSLGLATETQYF
TGCGCCAGCAGCTTGGGACTAGCGACAGAGACCCAGTACTTC
>TRBV6-1|14|.|TRBJ1-1|TRBD1
CASSEWVQGTEAFF
TGTGCCAGCAGTGAATGGGTACAGGGGACTGAAGCTTTCTTT
>TRBV27|13|.|TRBJ1-1|.
CASSLRGSTEAFF
TGTGCCAGCAGCCTGAGGGGATCCACTGAAGCTTTCTTT
>TRBV4-3|16|.|TRBJ2-3|TRBD2
CASSQGHSGRADTQYF
TGCGCCAGCAGCCAAGGACATAGCGGGAGGGCAGATACGCAGTATTTT
>TRBV27|14|.|TRBJ1-5|.
CASSYSGSNQPQHF
TGTGCCAGCAGTTACTCGGGTAGCAATCAGCCCCAGCATTTT
>TRBV5-1|15|.|TRBJ2-7|TRBD2
CASSTAGLAGVEQYF
TGCGCCAGCAGCACCGCGGGACTAGCGGGAGTCGAGCAGTACTTC
>TRBV27|13|.|TRBJ2-1|.
CASTLRGVNEQFF
TGTGCCAGCACCCTGAGGGGGGTCAATGAGCAGTTCTTC
>TRBV5-4|14|.|TRBJ2-3|.
CASSLILSTDTQYF
TGTGCCAGCAGCCTAATACTTAGCACAGATACGCAGTATTTT
>TRBV19|14|.|TRBJ2-7|.
CASSADGLFVEQYF
TGTGCCAGTAGTGCTGACGGACTGTTCGTCGAGCAGTACTTC
>TRBV30|16|.|TRBJ1-6|.
CAWTSLGRSRNSPLHF
TGTGCCTGGACCAGCTTGGGGAGGAGTCGGAATTCACCCCTCCACTTT
>TRBV11-2|14|few|TRBJ1-1|TRBD1
CASSPRGGSTEAFF
TGTGCCAGCAGCCCCAGGGGGGGGTCCACTGAAGCTTTCTTT
>TRBV19|16|.|TRBJ2-7|.
CASSTNHRAPSYEQYF
TGTGCCAGTAGTACGAACCACAGGGCCCCCTCCTACGAGCAGTACTTC
>TRBV19|15|.|TRBJ1-1|TRBD1
CASRSTGGFDTEAFF
TGTGCCAGTAGGTCGACAGGGGGCTTTGACACTGAAGCTTTCTTT
>TRBV4-2|16|.|TRBJ1-1|TRBD1
CASSQEGTGWNTEAFF
TGTGCCAGCAGCCAAGAGGGGACAGGGTGGAACACTGAAGCTTTCTTT
>TRBV4-3|15|.|TRBJ2-7|TRBD1
CASSQEVTGAFEQYF
TGCGCCAGCAGCCAAGAGGTGACAGGGGCGTTCGAGCAGTACTTC
>TRBV3-1/TRBV3-2|15|.|TRBJ2-5|TRBD2
CASSQVGGMQETQYF
TGTGCCAGCAGCCAAGTGGGAGGGATGCAAGAGACCCAGTACTTC
>TRBV14|15|.|TRBJ1-2|.
CASSQEGVRGSGYTF
TGTGCCAGCAGCCAAGAAGGGGTTCGAGGGTCTGGCTACACCTTC
>TRBV4-1|14|.|TRBJ2-1|TRBD2
CASSQAGGPWEQFF
TGCGCCAGCAGCCAAGCGGGAGGGCCCTGGGAGCAGTTCTTC
>TRBV6-4|13|.|TRBJ2-3|.
CASSPTRGDTQYF
TGTGCCAGCAGTCCCACCCGGGGGGATACGCAGTATTTT
>TRBV6-5|15|.|TRBJ1-5|.
CASSYSGRGNGPQHF
TGTGCCAGCAGTTACAGTGGCAGGGGCAATGGGCCCCAGCATTTT
>TRBV5-1|13|.|TRBJ2-4|.
CASSFEGTNIQYF
TGCGCCAGCAGCTTTGAGGGGACCAACATTCAGTACTTC
>TRBV6-5|13|.|TRBJ1-1|.
CASSYIGASEAFF
TGTGCCAGCAGTTACATTGGGGCCTCTGAAGCTTTCTTT
>TRBV6-2/TRBV6-3|14|.|TRBJ2-7|.
CASSPRQVWGEQYF
TGTGCCAGCAGTCCCCGACAGGTTTGGGGCGAGCAGTACTTC
>TRBV19|13|.|TRBJ1-2|.
CASSIDSRGGYTF
TGTGCCAGTAGTATTGATTCCAGGGGCGGCTACACCTTC
>TRBV28|14|.|TRBJ2-7|TRBD2
CASRLAGSSYEQYF
TGTGCCAGCAGGCTAGCGGGCTCGTCCTACGAGCAGTACTTC
>TRBV5-1|13|.|TRBJ2-1|.
CASSPRGDNEQFF
TGCGCCAGCAGCCCCCGGGGCGACAATGAGCAGTTCTTC
>TRBV18|14|.|TRBJ1-4|.
CASSPGLKGEKLFF
TGTGCCAGCTCACCGGGATTAAAGGGCGAAAAACTGTTTTTT
>TRBV24-1|13|few|TRBJ2-7|.
CATSGQASGEQYF
TGTGCCACCAGTGGACAGGCGAGCGGCGAGCAGTACTTC
>TRBV19|16|.|TRBJ2-4|.
CASRGPFLGSKNIQYF
TGTGCCAGTAGGGGCCCCTTTTTGGGTAGCAAAAACATTCAGTACTTC
>TRBV5-1|14|.|TRBJ1-1|.
CASSSLRAGTEAFF
TGCGCCAGCAGCTCACTACGGGCGGGCACTGAAGCTTTCTTT
>TRBV5-1|16|.|TRBJ2-1|TRBD1
CASSSRDRGSGNEQFF
TGCGCCAGCAGCTCCCGGGACAGGGGAAGCGGCAATGAGCAGTTCTTC
>TRBV11-2|15|.|TRBJ2-7|.
CASSLVSGTSYEQYF
TGTGCCAGCAGCTTAGTATCGGGTACGTCCTACGAGCAGTACTTC
>TRBV15|14|.|TRBJ2-5|.
CATSRDLGAETQYF
TGTGCCACCAGCAGAGATTTGGGTGCAGAGACCCAGTACTTC
>TRBV7-8|16|few|TRBJ1-4|.
CASSSSGRATNEKLFF
TGTGCCAGCAGCTCCTCGGGACGGGCAACTAATGAAAAACTGTTTTTT
>TRBV7-2|14|.|TRBJ2-7|TRBD1
CASSSRQGSYEQYF
TGTGCCAGCAGCTCCCGACAGGGTTCCTACGAGCAGTACTTC
>TRBV6-1|16|.|TRBJ2-5|TRBD1
CASSATGQTGVGTQYF
TGTGCCAGCAGTGCAACGGGACAGACAGGGGTGGGGACCCAGTACTTC
>TRBV3-1/TRBV3-2|15|.|TRBJ1-1|.
CASSQGPPLSTEAFF
TGTGCCAGCAGCCAGGGGCCCCCCCTCTCCACTGAAGCTTTCTTT
>TRBV15|14|.|TRBJ1-4|.
CATMPGGTNEKLFF
TGTGCCACCATGCCGGGTGGAACTAATGAAAAACTGTTTTTT
>TRBV6-5|16|.|TRBJ2-3|.
CASSYSPGASVDTQYF
TGTGCCAGCAGTTACTCTCCAGGGGCCAGTGTCGATACGCAGTATTTT
>TRBV7-2|15|.|TRBJ2-1|.
CASSLAGRGRNEQFF
TGTGCCAGCAGCTTAGCGGGGCGGGGCAGGAATGAGCAGTTCTTC
>TRBV5-8|12|.|TRBJ2-5|.
CASTQSQETQYF
TGTGCCAGCACACAGAGCCAAGAGACCCAGTACTTC
>TRBV6-2/TRBV6-3|16|.|TRBJ2-7|TRBD1
CASSRTRQGASYEQYF
TGTGCCAGCAGTCGAACTAGACAGGGGGCTTCCTACGAGCAGTACTTC
>TRBV10-3|15|.|TRBJ2-7|TRBD1
CAISESRTGLREQYF
TGTGCCATCAGTGAGTCGAGGACAGGGTTACGCGAGCAGTACTTC
>TRBV19|15|.|TRBJ2-7|TRBD1
CASSIPRTGGYEQYF
TGTGCCAGTAGTATCCCTCGGACAGGGGGCTACGAGCAGTACTTC
>TRBV30|15|.|TRBJ1-2|.
CAWSIVRGGAEGYTF
TGTGCCTGGAGTATTGTACGTGGGGGGGCTGAAGGCTACACCTTC